These 17 T cell receptor beta chains originate from one sample sequenced in a study of early T cells in non-severe SARS-CoV-2 infection. TCRdb recomputed calls from the 5' RACE reads with MiXCR, one row per CDR3 protein. The sample includes 65,000 to 80,000 distinct CDR3 sequences, roughly 12% of them seen just once. Sequencing was carried out using whole blood. These receptors all come from an adult who was a healthcare worker with PCR-confirmed SARS-CoV-2 infection or an uninfected control (not recorded which).

This clonotype came up a few times. As DNA, the CDR3 is TGTGCCAGCAGCCACGGGGCGCTCCAAGAGACCCAGTACTTC. Translated: CASSHGALQETQYF. The gene calls are TRBV7-8 and TRBJ2-5; the D gene could be TRBD1 or TRBD2 (5 bases each). Germline CDR1 and CDR2: SGHVS and FQNEAQ. The germline V and J ends were trimmed by 5 bases and 1 base, with 11 bases remaining between them. The CDR3 consists of 14 residues.

The chain joins TRBV20-1 to TRBJ2-7; 8 nucleotides agree with TRBD1. V lost 5 bases, J lost 3 bases, and 9 bases stayed unmatched. Per the germline V gene, CDR1 is DFQATT and CDR2 is SNEGSKA (reference sequence). The CDR3 is made up of 14 amino acids. CDR3 sequence reads: CSAVDRGPLYEQYF. Here the CDR3 DNA reads TGCAGTGCTGTCGACAGGGGTCCCCTCTACGAGCAGTACTTC.

This clonotype was seen a few times. The chain is built from TRBV29-1 and TRBJ1-1; D possibly corresponds to TRBD1 (6 bases). From germline, CDR1 is SQVTM and CDR2 ANQGSEA. The CDR3 extends over 12 amino acids. V was clipped by 5 bases and J by 1 base, with 8 bases between them. This CDR3 reads CSVPGQNTEAFF. The CDR3 nucleotides read TGCAGCGTTCCGGGACAGAACACTGAAGCTTTCTTT.

This clonotype was seen many times. The V gene is TRBV19, the J gene TRBJ2-4, with 7 bases that match TRBD1. The CDR3 has 13 residues. Germline V lookup: CDR1 LNHDA, CDR2 SQIVND (reference sequence). The trim removed 9 bases at V and 6 bases at J, leaving 8 bases unmatched. CDR3: CASRRDSLNIQYF. For the CDR3, the DNA is TGTGCCAGCAGACGGGACAGTTTAAACATTCAGTACTTC.

This chain joins TRBV20-1 and TRBJ2-1; D remains unclear. CDR3 length: 12 amino acids. CDR1 and CDR2 (germline): DFQATT, SNEGSKA (reference sequence). Trimming took 4 bases from V and 8 from J, leaving 12 bases between them. As DNA, the CDR3 is TGCAGTGCTAACGATTTCTCCGATGAGCAGTTCTTC. Translated, it gives CSANDFSDEQFF.

This chain joins TRBV3-1 and TRBJ2-2, with D unclear. V dropped 0 bases and J dropped 1 base, with 6 bases sitting between them. The germline V gene has CDR1 LGHDT and CDR2 YNNKEL (reference sequence). The CDR3 covers 15 residues. CDR3 residues: CASSQDSWNTGELFF. DNA for the CDR3: TGTGCCAGCAGCCAAGATTCCTGGAACACCGGGGAGCTGTTTTTT.

By share of the sample, this clonotype is medium-sized. This rearrangement joins TRBV2 to TRBJ1-6; 7 nucleotides align to TRBD1. CDR3 length: 15 residues. The germline gives CDR1 SNHLY, CDR2 FYNNEI. After removal of 6 bases from V and 4 bases from J, the junction contained 6 bases not matched to a gene. In DNA form, the CDR3 reads TGTGCCAGCAGCATGGGACAGCTTTATAATTCACCCCTCCACTTT. Translating gives CASSMGQLYNSPLHF.

This chain connects TRBV29-1 to TRBJ2-1; D gene ambiguous. CDR1 is SQVTM and CDR2 is ANQGSEA in the germline V gene. This CDR3 has 13 residues. Trimming removed 4 bases at V and 0 bases at J, with 7 bases between. The CDR3 sequence: CSVVTASYNEQFF. The CDR3 bases are TGCAGCGTTGTAACAGCCTCCTACAATGAGCAGTTCTTC.

In its sample, this clonotype was seen a few times. The CDR3 loop reads CASSPQKGSYEQYF. Here the CDR3 DNA reads TGTGCCAGCAGCCCCCAAAAGGGCTCCTACGAGCAGTACTTC. V and J are TRBV7-2 and TRBJ2-7; D gene ambiguous. This CDR3 comprises 14 residues. V was clipped by 5 bases and J by 0 bases, with 11 bases between them. Per the germline V gene, CDR1 is SGHTA and CDR2 is FQGNSA.

This sequence joins TRBV20-1 and TRBJ2-1; 8 nucleotides agree with TRBD2. The germline V gene encodes CDR1 DFQATT and CDR2 SNEGSKA (reference sequence). The CDR3 totals 15 residues. V shed 2 bases and J 8 bases; nucleotides not matched to a gene: 11. The CDR3 here is CSARPPYSGTDEQFF. CDR3 DNA: TGCAGTGCTAGACCCCCTTATAGCGGGACCGATGAGCAGTTCTTC.

This clonotype was seen a few times. The V call is TRBV11-2, the J call TRBJ2-7; TRBD1 matches 7 bases. Germline V gene data show CDR1 as SGHAT and CDR2 as FQNNGV. The CDR3 runs to 17 residues. With V trimmed by 6 bases and J by 3 bases, 17 bases remained unmatched. The CDR3 sequence: CASSLLNPGTASYEQYF. The DNA of the CDR3 is TGTGCCAGCAGTCTACTTAACCCCGGGACAGCGAGCTACGAGCAGTACTTC.

The chain uses TRBV5-6 and TRBJ1-3; TRBD1 is a possible D gene (5 bases). The V end lost 8 bases, the J end lost 0 bases, and 12 bases lay between the germline ends. Germline V gives CDR1 SGHDT, CDR2 YYEEEE. This CDR3 region has 14 residues. The CDR3 nucleotides are TGTGCCAGTCAACAGGCCCACTCTGGAAACACCATATATTTT. This translates into CASQQAHSGNTIYF. The whole variable domain, filled in from reference TRBV5-6 and TRBJ1-3, reads DAGVTQSPTHLIKTRGQQVTLRCSPKSGHDTVSWYQQALGQGPQFIFQYYEEEERQRGNFPDRFSGHQFPNYSSELNVNALLLGDSALYLCASQQAHSGNTIYFGEGSWLTVV.

This clonotype was found a few times. V is TRBV7-9 and J is TRBJ2-7; 7 bases are shared with TRBD2. Looked up from germline, CDR1 is SEHNR and CDR2 is FQNEAQ (reference sequence). V shed 5 bases and J 0 bases; nucleotides not matched to a gene: 10. The CDR3 sequence is 16 residues long. CDR3 nucleotides: TGTGCCAGCAGCCCGGGGAGGGCCGGCTCCTCCTACGAGCAGTACTTC. Translation: CASSPGRAGSSYEQYF.

This clonotype came up a few times. This sequence joins TRBV29-1 and TRBJ1-1, with D uncertain. Germline V gene lookup returns CDR1 SQVTM and CDR2 ANQGSEA. The CDR3 consists of 11 residues. CDR3 in amino acids: CTTSLNTEAFF. CDR3 in DNA: TGCACCACCTCATTGAACACTGAAGCTTTCTTT.

This clonotype was seen more than once but under ten times. This chain connects TRBV28 to TRBJ2-3, with 7 nucleotides matching TRBD1. The CDR3 is 15 amino acids. CDR1 MDHEN and CDR2 SYDVKM come from the germline V gene. V was pared by 6 bases and J by 2 bases, with 8 bases of the junction left unmatched. The DNA of the CDR3 is TGTGCCAGCAGACCCACCGACAGGGTCACAGATACGCAGTATTTT. The encoded protein is CASRPTDRVTDTQYF. Drawing the rest from reference TRBV28 and TRBJ2-3, the complete variable domain is DVKVTQSSRYLVKRTGEKVFLECVQDMDHENMFWYRQDPGLGLRLIYFSYDVKMKEKGDIPEGYSVSREKKERFSLILESASTNQTSMYLCASRPTDRVTDTQYFGPGTRLTVL.

This clonotype was observed many times. The gene calls are TRBV20-1 and TRBJ2-3; 11 bases are shared with TRBD2. The germline gives CDR1 DFQATT, CDR2 SNEGSKA (reference sequence). Unmatched junction bases numbered 5, after V lost 6 bases and J lost 0 bases. The CDR3 loop spans 15 amino acids. The CDR3 reads CSAPSGRTSTDTQYF. CDR3 bases: TGCAGTGCACCTAGCGGGAGGACTAGCACAGATACGCAGTATTTT.

In its sample, this clonotype was seen many times. CDR3 sequence reads: CASSPLNSRTDTQYF. The CDR3 DNA sequence: TGTGCCAGCAGCCCTCTAAACTCCCGCACAGATACGCAGTATTTT. This chain joins TRBV7-8 and TRBJ2-3, with no clear D. The CDR3 runs 15 residues. V was pared by 5 bases and J by 1 base, with 13 bases between. Germline CDR1 SGHVS, CDR2 FQNEAQ.